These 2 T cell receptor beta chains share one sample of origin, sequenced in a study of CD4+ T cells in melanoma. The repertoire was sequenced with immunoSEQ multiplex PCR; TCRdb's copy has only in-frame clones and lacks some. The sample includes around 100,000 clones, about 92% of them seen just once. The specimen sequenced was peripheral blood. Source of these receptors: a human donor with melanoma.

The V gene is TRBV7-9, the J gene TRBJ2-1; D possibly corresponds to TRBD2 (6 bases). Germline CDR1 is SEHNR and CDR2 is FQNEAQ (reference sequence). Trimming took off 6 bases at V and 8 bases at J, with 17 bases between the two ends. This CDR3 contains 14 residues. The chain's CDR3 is CASSSRRGQDEQFF. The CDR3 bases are TGTGCCAGCAGTTCCCGGCGGGGTCAGGATGAGCAGTTCTTC.

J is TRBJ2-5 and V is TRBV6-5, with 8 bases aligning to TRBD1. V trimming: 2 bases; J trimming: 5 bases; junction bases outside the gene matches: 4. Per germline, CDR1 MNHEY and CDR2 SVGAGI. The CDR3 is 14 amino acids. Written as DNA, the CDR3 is TGTGCCAGCAGTTACGGACAGGGATGGGAGACCCAGTACTTC. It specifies CASSYGQGWETQYF.